The 27 T cell receptor beta chains reported below all come from one sample, sequenced in a study of shared clonotypes between healthy human individuals. The data were produced by immunoSEQ multiplex PCR, yet TCRdb's version contains in-frame clones alone and is incomplete. The sample lists about 2.4 million clones, 93% occurring once. The sample was naive CD4+ T cells from PBMCs. Described subset: CD45RA+ positively selected. These receptors were collected from a man aged 18 to 35 in good health. Some clones in this sample may be carry-over from other donors' samples.

CDR3 coding DNA: TGTGCCACCAGCTCCTCTGGGGGGAGCCGTGGCTACACCTTC. It encodes CATSSSGGSRGYTF. The rearrangement uses TRBV15 and TRBJ1-2; D might be TRBD1 (5 bases). V was cut by 5 bases and J by 7 bases, with 17 bases left in between. The CDR3 is made up of 14 amino acids. The germline CDR1 and CDR2 sequences are LNHNV and YYDKDF (reference sequence).

The chain recombines TRBV12-5 with TRBJ2-2; 8 bases are shared with TRBD1. J lost 6 bases, V lost 2 bases, and 14 bases had no gene match. The CDR3 is 18 amino acids. Germline CDR1 reads LGHNT; CDR2 reads FRNRAP. CDR3 amino acids: CASGLTSRQGIGPGELFF. CDR3 DNA sequence: TGTGCTAGTGGTTTGACCTCCCGACAGGGGATTGGGCCCGGGGAGCTGTTTTTT.

Remarks on this clone: The sample contains more than one DNA sequence encoding this CDR3. This sequence joins TRBV10-3 and TRBJ2-5, with no clear D. The ends were cut back, 6 bases at V and 2 bases at J, with 10 bases in the middle. This CDR3 spans 13 amino acids. Looked up from germline, CDR1 is ENHRY and CDR2 is SYGVKD. This CDR3 is CAISRGPQETQYF. CDR3 coding DNA: TGTGCCATCAGCAGAGGACCACAAGAGACCCAGTACTTC.

This clone was found a few times. This sample also contains other DNA sequences that code for the same CDR3. The chain carries TRBV11-2 and TRBJ1-2, with D unresolved. The CDR3 consists of 12 residues. Looked up from germline, CDR1 is SGHAT and CDR2 is FQNNGV. The germline V and J ends were trimmed by 1 base and 4 bases, with 4 bases remaining between them. This CDR3 is CASSLVGYGYTF. The CDR3, as DNA: TGTGCCAGCAGCTTAGTCGGCTATGGCTACACCTTC.

The rearrangement uses TRBV28 and TRBJ2-3; 8 positions match TRBD1. The CDR3 length is 15 residues. Looked up from germline, CDR1 is MDHEN and CDR2 is SYDVKM. The ends lost 5 bases at V and 6 bases at J; junction bases unmatched: 10. DNA for the CDR3: TGTGCCAGCAGTCGGACAGGGATAAGGGTGGATACGCAGTATTTT. Amino acid sequence: CASSRTGIRVDTQYF.

V usage is TRBV28 and J usage is TRBJ2-4, with D perhaps being TRBD1 or TRBD2 (5 bases each). Trimming took 6 bases from V and 0 from J, leaving 24 bases between them. This CDR3 is 19 amino acids long. Germline V CDR1 and CDR2: MDHEN, SYDVKM. The CDR3 protein is CASSPFPGRFNLAKNIQYF. As DNA, the CDR3 is TGTGCCAGCAGCCCATTTCCGGGACGGTTTAACCTAGCCAAAAACATTCAGTACTTC.

The sample holds one count of this clone. This chain joins TRBV7-2 and TRBJ1-2, with D hard to call. Trimming removed 2 bases from V and 10 bases from J, with 17 bases in between. The CDR3 contains 14 residues. CDR1 SGHTA and CDR2 FQGNSA come from the germline V gene. For the CDR3, the DNA is TGTGCCAGCAGCTTACCGAATTCCGGTTACCACTACACCTTC. Amino acid sequence: CASSLPNSGYHYTF.

Concerning this clone: Other DNA sequences in this specimen translate into the identical CDR3. The rearrangement joins TRBV25-1 to TRBJ1-2; D uncertain. The V end lost 1 base, the J end lost 8 bases, and 8 bases lay between the germline ends. The CDR3 is made up of 12 amino acids. Looked up from germline, CDR1 is MGHDK and CDR2 is SYGVNS. CDR3: CASSESGYGYTF. CDR3 coding DNA: TGTGCCAGCAGTGAATCGGGGTACGGCTACACCTTC.

The chain links TRBV5-1 to TRBJ2-1; D uncertain. This CDR3 is built from 13 residues. Per the germline V gene, CDR1 is SGHRS and CDR2 is YFSETQ. The V end lost 5 bases, the J end lost 5 bases, and 11 bases lay between the germline ends. CDR3 sequence: CASRAGDNNEQFF. The CDR3 DNA sequence: TGCGCCAGCAGAGCAGGAGACAACAATGAGCAGTTCTTC.

The chain joins TRBV30 to TRBJ2-2; TRBD2 is a possible D gene (6 bases). CDR3 length: 14 amino acids. V lost 5 bases and J lost 6, with 16 bases in between. CDR1 and CDR2 (germline): GTSNPN, SVGIG (reference sequence). CDR3 nucleotides: TGTGCCTGGGGAAGACTAGGGAGCCCCGGGGAGCTGTTTTTT. It yields the protein CAWGRLGSPGELFF.

The CDR3 region is CASSPAGRPGSYEQYF. The CDR3 nucleotides are TGTGCCAGCAGCCCGGCGGGGCGCCCAGGCTCCTACGAGCAGTACTTC. The chain combines TRBV7-2 with TRBJ2-7, with D possibly TRBD2 on 6 matching bases. The CDR3 covers 16 residues. The V gene's germline CDR1 is SGHTA and CDR2 FQGNSA. Deletions cut 5 bases from V and 0 bases from J, with 17 bases between. Full variable domain (outside the CDR3, taken from reference TRBV7-2 and TRBJ2-7): GAGVSQSPSNKVTEKGKDVELRCDPISGHTALYWYRQSLGQGLEFLIYFQGNSAPDKSGLPSDRFSAERTGGSVSTLTIQRTQQEDSAVYLCASSPAGRPGSYEQYFGPGTRLTVT.

As concerns this clone: Within the sample, other DNA sequences also encode this same CDR3. The CDR3 sequence: CASSLGSSGANVLTF. CDR3 DNA sequence: TGTGCCAGCAGCCTTGGGAGCTCTGGGGCCAACGTCCTGACTTTC. V gene TRBV27 combines with J gene TRBJ2-6, with D possibly matching TRBD2 (5 bases). The CDR3 loop spans 15 amino acids. The germline V and J ends were trimmed by 6 bases and 0 bases, with 9 bases remaining between them. CDR1 is MNHEY and CDR2 is SMNVEV in the germline V gene (reference sequence).

V usage is TRBV5-6 and J usage is TRBJ1-1; D gene uncertain. Deletions cut 0 bases from V and 3 bases from J, with 9 bases between. Per germline, CDR1 SGHDT and CDR2 YYEEEE. The CDR3 has 14 residues. The chain's CDR3 is CASSLARRHTEAFF. The DNA of the CDR3 is TGTGCCAGCAGCTTGGCCAGGCGTCACACTGAAGCTTTCTTT. The entire variable domain, with the rest obtained from reference TRBV5-6 and TRBJ1-1, is as follows: DAGVTQSPTHLIKTRGQQVTLRCSPKSGHDTVSWYQQALGQGPQFIFQYYEEEERQRGNFPDRFSGHQFPNYSSELNVNALLLGDSALYLCASSLARRHTEAFFGQGTRLTVV.

Regarding this clone: Other nucleotide sequences in the sample specify the same CDR3. The chain links TRBV30 to TRBJ2-7, with D hard to call. Germline V lookup: CDR1 GTSNPN, CDR2 SVGIG (reference sequence). The CDR3 loop spans 11 amino acids. Trimming removed 3 bases from V and 7 bases from J, with 10 bases in between. In DNA form, the CDR3 reads TGTGCCTGGAGCGCCCCAGGAGAGCAGTACTTC. Its translation is CAWSAPGEQYF.

This sequence joins TRBV15 and TRBJ2-3; the D gene is possibly TRBD2 (6 bases). CDR1 LNHNV and CDR2 YYDKDF come from the germline V gene (reference sequence). V lost 6 bases, J lost 2 bases, and 9 bases lay in between. The CDR3 runs 13 residues. The CDR3 region has the DNA TGTGCCACCAGGGGCGGGACCACAGATACGCAGTATTTT. It codes for CATRGGTTDTQYF.

This sequence joins TRBV15 and TRBJ2-2; unclear D gene. V was clipped by 0 bases and J by 6 bases, with 5 bases between them. The CDR3 spans 13 residues. Germline V gene lookup returns CDR1 LNHNV and CDR2 YYDKDF (reference sequence). For the CDR3, the DNA is TGTGCCACCAGCAGAGAGGCCGCCGGGGAGCTGTTTTTT. Residues: CATSREAAGELFF.

The chain has TRBV7-2 and TRBJ1-2; a possible D gene is TRBD1 (5 bases). Trimming took 5 bases from V and 5 from J, leaving 15 bases between them. The CDR3 length is 14 residues. Germline V gives CDR1 SGHTA, CDR2 FQGNSA. The CDR3 reads CASSRRDGSYGYTF. The DNA of the CDR3 is TGTGCCAGCAGCCGCCGGGACGGGTCTTATGGCTACACCTTC.

The genes are TRBV28 and TRBJ2-1; 8 bases are shared with TRBD2. This CDR3 contains 16 residues. Trimming cost V 3 bases and J 6 bases; bases outside gene matches: 10. Germline assignment: CDR1 MDHEN and CDR2 SYDVKM. DNA for the CDR3: TGTGCCAGCAGTTTGTTCGCAGCGGGAGTCTCCAATGAGCAGTTCTTC. It is translated as CASSLFAAGVSNEQFF.

The chain links TRBV5-1 to TRBJ2-7, with TRBD2 matching 9 bases. V trimming: 5 bases; J trimming: 2 bases; junction bases outside the gene matches: 5. CDR3 length: 14 amino acids. CDR1 is SGHRS and CDR2 is YFSETQ in the germline V gene. The CDR3 nucleotides read TGCGCCAGCAGTCAAGCGGGAGGTACCTACGAGCAGTACTTC. Encoded protein: CASSQAGGTYEQYF.

As for this clone: Other DNA sequences in the sample encode the same CDR3. The chain couples TRBV7-2 to TRBJ2-1; D perhaps matches TRBD2 (6 bases). The V end was cut by 3 bases, the J end by 0 bases, with 9 bases between. Germline assignment: CDR1 SGHTA and CDR2 FQGNSA. The CDR3 runs 15 residues. The CDR3 sequence is CASSLAGSSYNEQFF. The CDR3 DNA reads TGTGCCAGCAGCTTGGCGGGGAGCTCCTACAATGAGCAGTTCTTC.

This clone was counted once. The CDR3 sequence: CASSDIAGVTGELFF. CDR3 in DNA: TGTGCCAGCAGCGACATAGCGGGAGTGACCGGGGAGCTGTTTTTT. This rearrangement joins TRBV9 to TRBJ2-2; 9 bases are a match to TRBD2. The CDR3 spans 15 residues. Trimming at V came to 3 bases and at J to 5 bases, leaving 5 bases not matched to a gene. The germline gives CDR1 SGDLS, CDR2 YYNGEE.

The chain joins TRBV29-1 to TRBJ2-1; TRBD2 is a possible D gene (5 bases). V lost 5 bases and J lost 0, with 17 bases in between. Per the germline V gene, CDR1 is SQVTM and CDR2 is ANQGSEA. CDR3 length: 16 residues. The CDR3 bases are TGCAGCGTTCGGGCGGGTTCCAGAAGCTCCTACAATGAGCAGTTCTTC. As protein: CSVRAGSRSSYNEQFF.

This clone appeared a single time. The chain employs TRBV4-1 and TRBJ2-5; no definite D call. The CDR3 is 15 amino acids. Between the trimmed V and J ends, which lost 1 base and 1 base, there was a span of 10 bases. From germline, CDR1 is MGHRA and CDR2 YSYEKL. The DNA of the CDR3 is TGCGCCAGCAGCCAAGGGTCCACTCTCCAAGAGACCCAGTACTTC. Its translation: CASSQGSTLQETQYF.

This clone was observed a handful of times. The chain has TRBV19 and TRBJ1-3, with no clear D. The CDR3 has 13 amino acids. V was shortened by 6 bases and J by 0 bases, with 6 bases between the two germline ends. Per the germline V gene, CDR1 is LNHDA and CDR2 is SQIVND (reference sequence). The CDR3 bases are TGTGCCAGTAGCGAAAACTCTGGAAACACCATATATTTT. It codes for CASSENSGNTIYF.

The rearrangement links TRBV14 to TRBJ1-1; D is unresolved. V was shortened by 0 bases and J by 0 bases, with 8 bases between the two germline ends. Germline V gene lookup returns CDR1 SGHDN and CDR2 FVKESK. The CDR3 covers 15 residues. The CDR3 DNA is TGTGCCAGCAGCCAAGATCAAGGAGTGAACACTGAAGCTTTCTTT. Amino acid sequence: CASSQDQGVNTEAFF.

A remark on this clone: Other DNA variants within this sample encode the same CDR3. This chain connects TRBV2 to TRBJ2-3; 9 bases fit TRBD2. CDR3 size: 14 residues. The V gene's germline CDR1 is SNHLY and CDR2 FYNNEI. V lost 7 bases, J lost 0 bases, and 2 bases stayed unmatched. DNA of the CDR3: TGTGCCAGCAAGACTAGCGGTAGCACAGATACGCAGTATTTT. This encodes CASKTSGSTDTQYF.

The genes are TRBV4-1 and TRBJ2-1; maybe TRBD1 (6 bases). Per the germline V gene, CDR1 is MGHRA and CDR2 is YSYEKL. The CDR3 covers 16 residues. The germline V and J ends were trimmed by 0 bases and 5 bases, with 14 bases remaining between them. The CDR3 bases are TGCGCCAGCAGCCAAGATCAGGGGCTATACCACAATGAGCAGTTCTTC. Protein: CASSQDQGLYHNEQFF.